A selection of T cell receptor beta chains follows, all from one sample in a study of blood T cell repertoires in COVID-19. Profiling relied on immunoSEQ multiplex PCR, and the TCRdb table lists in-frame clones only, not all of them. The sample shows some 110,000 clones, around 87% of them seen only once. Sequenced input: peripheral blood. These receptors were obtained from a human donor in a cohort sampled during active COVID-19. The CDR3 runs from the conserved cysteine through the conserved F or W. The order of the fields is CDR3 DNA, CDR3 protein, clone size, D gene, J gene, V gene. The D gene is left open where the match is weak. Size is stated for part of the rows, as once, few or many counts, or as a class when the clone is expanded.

TGTGCCAGTAGTATCCGGACAGGACCGAACACCGGGGAGCTGTTTTTT CASSIRTGPNTGELFF - TRBD1 TRBJ2-2 TRBV19
TGTGCCAGTAGTAGCGAGTTTCAAGAGACCCAGTACTTC CASSSEFQETQYF - - TRBJ2-5 TRBV19
TGTGCCAGCAGCTTAGAGAGCGGGGCCTACAATGAGCAGTTCTTC CASSLESGAYNEQFF once TRBD2 TRBJ2-1 TRBV11-3
TGTGCCAGCAGTCCACGGCAGGGATTAGGAGAGACCCAGTACTTC CASSPRQGLGETQYF - - TRBJ2-5 TRBV5-6
TGTGCCAGCAGCCCATCCCTCGCGAGCGGAAAACTGTTTTTT CASSPSLASGKLFF - - TRBJ1-4 TRBV3-1/TRBV3-2
TGTGCCAGCAGTGAGGGGTTAGGACAGGGAACTGGAAACACCATATATTTT CASSEGLGQGTGNTIYF few TRBD1 TRBJ1-3 TRBV6-1
TGCGCCAGCAGTTGGACTAGCGGGGGACTCACCGGGGAGCTGTTTTTT CASSWTSGGLTGELFF - TRBD2 TRBJ2-2 TRBV5-1
TGTGCCAGCAGCCCCTCCGGGGCCAAAAACATTCAGTACTTC CASSPSGAKNIQYF - - TRBJ2-4 TRBV5-6
TGTGCCAGCCTTCCTGCGGGAGGCTACAATGAGCAGTTCTTC CASLPAGGYNEQFF - TRBD2 TRBJ2-1 TRBV28
TGCGCCAGCAGTGAGTGGACTAGCGGGATATACGAGCAGTACTTC CASSEWTSGIYEQYF - TRBD2 TRBJ2-7 TRBV10-1
TGTGCCAGCAGCCAAGCGTCGGGAACTAATGAAAAACTGTTTTTT CASSQASGTNEKLFF - - TRBJ1-4 TRBV14
TGTGCCAGCAGTTTGGGGACAGGGGAGTTGGGTGGCTACACCTTC CASSLGTGELGGYTF - TRBD1 TRBJ1-2 TRBV28
TGTGCCAGCTCACCCCCAGGACTAGCGGCCTCTAGCACAGATACGCAGTATTTT CASSPPGLAASSTDTQYF - TRBD2 TRBJ2-3 TRBV18
TGTGCCAGCAGTTTCGGGGTATCTCAGCCCCAGCATTTT CASSFGVSQPQHF - - TRBJ1-5 TRBV12-3/TRBV12-4
TGTGCCAGCAGTTACGGGACAGACTCTGGAAACACCATATATTTT CASSYGTDSGNTIYF - TRBD1 TRBJ1-3 TRBV6-5
TGTGCCAGCAACGGGGGAGGGCCTTACGAGCAGTACTTC CASNGGGPYEQYF - TRBD2 TRBJ2-7 TRBV5-6
TGTGCCAGCATTAGCAGGGGCCATAATTCACCCCTCCACTTT CASISRGHNSPLHF - - TRBJ1-6 TRBV6-5